This T cell receptor (beta chain) was recovered during a study of shared clonotypes between healthy human individuals. Sorted-subset replicate PCRs used 200 ng of genomic DNA. This amount corresponded to about 30,000 T cell genomes. Libraries were prepared by immunoSEQ multiplex PCR; TCRdb keeps only in-frame clonotypes and omits some of them. The top ten clones hold approximately 1.2% of a sample with millions of clones, about 95% of them seen once. Germline V gives CDR1 SGDLS, CDR2 YYNGEE. Trimming pared 0 bases from V and 0 bases from J, leaving 10 bases between. CDR3 length equals 15 residues. Of note for this clone: Distinct nucleotide sequences in the sample also encode this CDR3.

CD45RO-negative CD8 cells positively selected for CCR7 made up the naive population, which excluded terminally differentiated effector memory CD45RA+ cells. The genes are TRBV9 and TRBJ2-7, with D tentatively TRBD1 (6 bases). The clonotype comes from a man younger than 30 in good health. The sample consisted of naive CD8+ T cells sorted from blood. The CDR3 coding sequence is TGTGCCAGCAGCGTAGGGGGGCTCTCCTCCTACGAGCAGTACTTC. Encoded protein: CASSVGGLSSYEQYF.